These 23 T cell receptor beta chains were sequenced from one sample in a study of T-cell memory formation after mild COVID-19. TCRdb called the 5' RACE reads again in MiXCR, with one record for every CDR3 protein. Of over 95,000 distinct CDR3 sequences in the sample, 22% are singletons; the top ten hold roughly 37%. The specimen was PBMCs or a T cell subset sorted from them (not recorded which). The receptors come from a man aged 18 to 30 who had mild COVID-19 (a few samples of this study predate the infection). Cell type and time point are not known.

A few counts support this clonotype. The rearrangement joins TRBV7-6 to TRBJ1-1; D gene unclear. V lost 3 bases, J lost 5 bases, and 7 bases lay in between. This CDR3 has 12 residues. Per germline, CDR1 SGHVS and CDR2 FNYEAQ. CDR3 in amino acids: CASSLFGTEAFF. The CDR3 DNA reads as TGTGCCAGCAGCTTGTTCGGGACTGAAGCTTTCTTT.

This clonotype was seen more than once but under ten times. The rearrangement links TRBV9 to TRBJ2-5, with D possibly TRBD2 on 6 matching bases. The CDR3 length is 14 residues. V lost 3 bases and J lost 2, with 11 bases in between. Germline CDR1 reads SGDLS; CDR2 reads YYNGEE. The CDR3 spells CASSAWDSQETQYF. DNA of the CDR3: TGTGCCAGCAGCGCCTGGGACTCGCAAGAGACCCAGTACTTC.

This chain joins TRBV5-4 and TRBJ2-2; D may be TRBD1 (6 bases). The CDR3 spans 14 residues. Germline V lookup: CDR1 SGHNT, CDR2 YYREEE (reference sequence). The germline V and J ends were trimmed by 9 bases and 4 bases, with 16 bases remaining between them. In nucleotides, the CDR3 is TGTGCCACAGCCCAGGGGTCAGGCACCGGGGAGCTGTTTTTT. Amino acids: CATAQGSGTGELFF.

V gene TRBV10-3 combines with J gene TRBJ2-7, with 7 bases that match TRBD1. With V trimmed by 2 bases and J by 5 bases, 12 bases remained unmatched. The length of the CDR3 is 16 residues. Germline lookup yields CDR1 ENHRY and CDR2 SYGVKD. The CDR3, as DNA: TGTGCCATCAGTGAGCCTTCGACAGGGATTAGCAACGAGCAGTACTTC. This translates into CAISEPSTGISNEQYF.

V and J are TRBV11-2 and TRBJ2-7; 8 bases fit TRBD2. The CDR3 covers 16 residues. The V segment lost 1 base and the J segment 3 bases; nucleotides outside the gene matches: 8. Germline loops: CDR1 SGHAT, CDR2 FQNNGV. The CDR3 coding sequence is TGTGCCAGCAGCTTAGCCCCTAGCGGGTCCCTCTACGAGCAGTACGTC. Translation: CASSLAPSGSLYEQYV.

This clonotype came up a few times. The chain is built from TRBV30 and TRBJ1-5, with a weak D call TRBD1 (6 bases). This CDR3 comprises 14 residues. Trimming cost V 0 bases and J 7 bases, with 13 bases left between them. The germline V gene encodes CDR1 GTSNPN and CDR2 SVGIG (reference sequence). For the CDR3, the DNA is TGTGCCTGGAGTGTTGGGCAGGGGAAACAGCCCCAGCATTTT. This codes for CAWSVGQGKQPQHF.

In this sample, this clonotype turned up a few times. The rearrangement joins TRBV5-1 to TRBJ2-6, with TRBD1 identical over 11 bases. CDR3 length: 17 amino acids. Germline trimming cut 4 bases from V and 0 bases from J; bases unmatched to any gene: 3. Germline CDR1 and CDR2: SGHRS and YFSETQ. Here the CDR3 DNA reads TGCGCCAGCAGCGGGGGACAGGGGGGCTCTGGGGCCAACGTCCTGACTTTC. It codes for CASSGGQGGSGANVLTF.

The rearrangement uses TRBV3-1 and TRBJ2-3; 9 nucleotides line up with TRBD2. CDR1 is LGHDT, CDR2 YNNKEL, per germline (reference sequence). J lost 5 bases, V lost 6 bases, and 12 bases had no gene match. The CDR3 is 16 amino acids. CDR3 in amino acids: CASRPPGLAGIDTQYF. The CDR3 DNA follows: TGTGCCAGCAGACCACCGGGACTAGCAGGGATAGATACGCAGTATTTT.

The rearrangement uses TRBV6-6 and TRBJ1-5; D perhaps matches TRBD1 (6 bases). Germline V gene lookup returns CDR1 MNHNY and CDR2 SVGAGI (reference sequence). The CDR3 is 16 residues long. Trimming removed 2 bases from V and 3 bases from J, with 14 bases in between. DNA for the CDR3: TGTGCCAGCAGTTACACCCCAGACAGGTTCAATCAGCCCCAGCATTTT. As protein: CASSYTPDRFNQPQHF.

V gene TRBV27 combines with J gene TRBJ1-6; tentative D call: TRBD1 (5 bases). The CDR3 loop spans 13 amino acids. CDR1 and CDR2 (germline): MNHEY, SMNVEV (reference sequence). Trimming left V 3 bases short and J 9 bases short, with 9 bases between. As DNA, the CDR3 is TGTGCCAGCAGTTTTCAGGGAGGTTCACCCCTCCACTTT. Protein product: CASSFQGGSPLHF.

This clonotype occurred a few times. The CDR3 DNA is TGTGCCATCGGGAGCTCCTATAATTCACCCCTCCACTTT. It translates to CAIGSSYNSPLHF. This rearrangement joins TRBV10-3 to TRBJ1-6; D is ambiguous. The V end was cut by 8 bases, the J end by 0 bases, with 5 bases between. Germline CDR1 and CDR2: ENHRY and SYGVKD. CDR3 length: 13 amino acids.

This chain connects TRBV6-2 or TRBV6-3 to TRBJ2-2; D is unresolved. The CDR3 runs to 16 residues. Deletions cut 0 bases from V and 4 bases from J, with 12 bases between. The germline V gene has CDR1 MNHEY and CDR2 SVGEGT. CDR3 in amino acids: CASSYSMASLTGELFF. The CDR3 DNA reads as TGTGCCAGCAGTTACTCGATGGCAAGCCTCACCGGGGAGCTGTTTTTT.

In this sample, this clonotype turned up many times. CDR3: CASSPSGGPAEQFF. The CDR3 bases are TGTGCCAGCAGCCCTAGCGGGGGGCCCGCTGAGCAGTTCTTC. The chain has TRBV12-3 or TRBV12-4 and TRBJ2-1; 11 nucleotides align to TRBD2. J gave up 9 bases and V 6 bases, and 7 bases lay outside the gene matches. CDR3 length: 14 residues.

V usage is TRBV27 and J usage is TRBJ2-7; D uncertain. The CDR3 has 14 amino acids. The germline V gene encodes CDR1 MNHEY and CDR2 SMNVEV (reference sequence). V dropped 2 bases and J dropped 5 bases, with 13 bases sitting between them. In DNA, the CDR3 is TGTGCCAGCAGTTTACTCGGAACCGACCACGAGCAGTACTTC. Translated: CASSLLGTDHEQYF.

This clonotype was counted a few times. This rearrangement joins TRBV4-3 to TRBJ1-1; TRBD1 agrees at 7 bases. Germline V CDR1 and CDR2: LGHNA, YSLEER. The CDR3 is 17 amino acids. Losses at the gene ends were 1 base for V and 1 base for J; bases not matched to a gene: 9. The CDR3 sequence: CASSQAARGQSNTEAFF. The CDR3 coding sequence is TGCGCCAGCAGCCAAGCCGCACGGGGACAGTCGAACACTGAAGCTTTCTTT.

This clonotype was seen a handful of times. This chain connects TRBV20-1 to TRBJ2-3, with D perhaps assigned TRBD1 or TRBD2 (5 bases each). The CDR3 has 16 residues. Trimming cost V 4 bases and J 0 bases, with 17 bases left between them. From germline, CDR1 is DFQATT and CDR2 SNEGSKA (reference sequence). The CDR3 protein is CSANRDPRKSTDTQYF. The DNA for the CDR3 is TGCAGTGCTAATAGGGACCCACGAAAGAGCACAGATACGCAGTATTTT.

V and J are TRBV7-9 and TRBJ1-2, with D possibly being TRBD1 (5 bases). Trimming took 5 bases from V and 3 from J, leaving 16 bases between them. This CDR3 is 15 amino acids long. CDR1 is SEHNR and CDR2 is FQNEAQ in the germline V gene (reference sequence). The CDR3 DNA is TGTGCCAGCAGCCACCGGGACGCGGCCTACTATGGCTACACCTTC. Its protein product is CASSHRDAAYYGYTF.

This clonotype was seen a few times. The chain uses TRBV11-1 and TRBJ2-7; 7 bases fit TRBD1. With V trimmed by 6 bases and J by 4 bases, 3 bases remained unmatched. Germline V gene sequence: CDR1 SGHAT, CDR2 FQDESV (reference sequence). This CDR3 contains 12 residues. The CDR3 DNA reads as TGTGCCAGCAGTACAGGGGATTACGAGCAGTACGTC. Translation gives CASSTGDYEQYV.

The chain couples TRBV9 to TRBJ2-6; 9 nucleotides line up with TRBD1. The germline V gene has CDR1 SGDLS and CDR2 YYNGEE. The ends lost 3 bases at V and 1 base at J; junction bases unmatched: 5. The CDR3 has 17 residues. The CDR3 DNA is TGTGCCAGCAGCGCAGGACAGGGGCCGTCTGGGGCCAACGTCCTGACTTTC. It translates to CASSAGQGPSGANVLTF.

This clonotype showed up many times. The rearrangement joins TRBV27 to TRBJ2-3, with unresolved D. Germline V gene data show CDR1 as MNHEY and CDR2 as SMNVEV (reference sequence). Trimming cost V 4 bases and J 8 bases, with 13 bases left between them. The CDR3 has 13 amino acids. The CDR3 DNA reads TGTGCCAGCAGTTCTGGATTTGCATTTACGCAGTATTTT. It codes for CASSSGFAFTQYF.

The V call is TRBV7-9, the J call TRBJ2-5; 8 positions agree with TRBD2. Germline V gene data show CDR1 as SEHNR and CDR2 as FQNEAQ (reference sequence). The CDR3 extends over 12 amino acids. The J segment lost 9 bases and the V segment lost 4 bases, leaving 4 bases of the junction unmatched. The CDR3 nucleotides are TGTGCCAGCAGCTCCGGGGGGGAGGCCCAGTACTTC. This translates into CASSSGGEAQYF. The full variable domain, with the rest looked up from reference TRBV7-9 and TRBJ2-5, is DTGVSQNPRHKITKRGQNVTFRCDPISEHNRLYWYRQTLGQGPEFLTYFQNEAQLEKSRLLSDRFSAERPKGSFSTLEIQRTEQGDSAMYLCASSSGGEAQYFGPGTRLLVL.

Here the CDR3 reads CASSFDSGTGTYNEQFF. CDR3 coding DNA: TGTGCCAGCAGCTTCGACTCCGGGACAGGGACGTACAATGAGCAGTTCTTC. The rearrangement uses TRBV7-2 and TRBJ2-1; 9 positions agree with TRBD1. Germline V CDR1 and CDR2: SGHTA, FQGNSA. The trim removed 3 bases at V and 4 bases at J, leaving 10 bases unmatched. CDR3 length: 17 amino acids.

This clonotype was found a few times. The V gene is TRBV7-2, the J gene TRBJ1-2, with D unresolved. Germline-derived CDR1 and CDR2 are SGHTA and FQGNSA. There are 12 residues in the CDR3. V lost 8 bases and J lost 6, with 13 bases in between. The CDR3 loop is CASAPGSHGYTF. CDR3 DNA sequence: TGTGCCAGCGCGCCGGGCAGTCATGGCTACACCTTC.